The clone carrying this T cell receptor beta chain was seen many times. Its antigen is still unknown. As an off-target read in a library built for alpha chains, this beta chain has a frequency of little significance. Germline assignment: CDR1 LGHDT and CDR2 YNNKEL (reference sequence). This CDR3 is built from 13 residues. The V gene lost 2 bases and the J gene lost 2 bases, with 4 bases spanning the gap. The data stem from a study of spatial heterogeneity in lung cancer. Indicated time point: sample taken at primary tumor resection. Study-level points and caveats: Higher tumor mutation counts went along with higher counts of expanded intratumoral alpha and beta TCRs.

Using its own MiXCR run on the 5' RACE reads, TCRdb lists one record per CDR3 protein. Of some 10,000 distinct CDR3 sequences listed, more than 4.5% were seen once; the top ten hold 9.5% to 15%. The chain employs TRBV3-1 and TRBJ1-5; D unclear. This clonotype was sampled from a male donor with early-stage non-small cell lung cancer. The material sequenced was lung tumor tissue, taken at surgery. In DNA form, the CDR3 reads TGTGCCAGCAGCCAAACACGCAATCAGCCCCAGCATTTT. Translation: CASSQTRNQPQHF.